The 20 T cell receptor beta chains in this list originate from one sample, sequenced in a study of cytomegalovirus exposure and HLA in healthy donors. The study ran its PCR with 60 Vbeta and 13 Jbeta primers. The repertoire was sequenced with immunoSEQ multiplex PCR; TCRdb's copy has only in-frame clones and lacks some. Of around 150,000 clones listed, 63% are singletons. The sequencing input was PBMCs. The receptors come from a woman in her sixties in good health and CMV-seropositive.

This chain links TRBV5-4 with TRBJ2-1; 11 bases are a match to TRBD2. The CDR3 has 16 residues. The V segment lost 2 bases and the J segment 4 bases; nucleotides outside the gene matches: 5. Germline V gene data show CDR1 as SGHNT and CDR2 as YYREEE (reference sequence). The CDR3 region has the DNA TGTGCCAGCAGCTTCTCCGGGACTAGCGGATACAATGAGCAGTTCTTC. It encodes CASSFSGTSGYNEQFF.

This chain's CDR3 is CASSYRDYNEQFF. The CDR3 nucleotides are TGTGCCAGCAGCTACCGGGACTACAATGAGCAGTTCTTC. V and J are TRBV28 and TRBJ2-1, with D possibly TRBD2 on 5 matching bases. This CDR3 has 13 residues. V lost 6 bases to trimming and J lost 3 bases, with 9 bases between them. Germline loops: CDR1 MDHEN, CDR2 SYDVKM.

The V call is TRBV23-1, the J call TRBJ1-4, with a possible D match to TRBD1 (6 bases). TRBV23-1 is reported as an ORF; its role is uncertain. The CDR3 length is 19 residues. The V end was cut by 0 bases, the J end by 12 bases, with 29 bases between. Here the CDR3 reads CASSQSIGTRPRTHEELFF. The DNA of the CDR3 is TGCGCCAGCAGTCAATCGATAGGGACAAGGCCCAGGACCCATGAGGAACTGTTTTTT.

V is TRBV5-4 and J is TRBJ2-1; 7 bases are shared with TRBD2. J was trimmed by 6 bases and V by 7 bases; bases with no gene match: 7. The CDR3 is 13 amino acids. Germline loops: CDR1 SGHNT, CDR2 YYREEE (reference sequence). DNA for the CDR3: TGTGCCAGCCAAGGACTAGGGTCCAATGAGCAGTTCTTC. It specifies CASQGLGSNEQFF.

CDR3 DNA sequence: TGTGCCAGCAGCCCGACAGGGGGCGGGGATGGCTACACCTTC. This gives the protein CASSPTGGGDGYTF. The rearrangement uses TRBV28 and TRBJ1-2; 10 bases match TRBD1. Germline CDR1 MDHEN, CDR2 SYDVKM. The J segment lost 6 bases and the V segment lost 6 bases, leaving 7 bases of the junction unmatched. The CDR3 contains 14 residues.

V is TRBV7-3 and J is TRBJ2-2; D is unresolved. This CDR3 is 16 amino acids long. Germline V gene sequence: CDR1 SGHTA, CDR2 FQGTGA. V was trimmed by 5 bases and J by 0 bases, leaving 13 bases between them. The CDR3 DNA reads as TGTGCCAGCAGCCTCCAGAGGTTCGCGAACACCGGGGAGCTGTTTTTT. Protein sequence: CASSLQRFANTGELFF.

The CDR3 reads CASSLAGGPNTQYF. CDR3 nucleotides: TGTGCCAGCAGTTTAGCGGGAGGGCCGAATACGCAGTATTTT. The chain is built from TRBV28 and TRBJ2-3, with 9 bases fitting TRBD2. Trimming removed 2 bases from V and 7 bases from J; junction bases left unmatched: 4. Per the germline V gene, CDR1 is MDHEN and CDR2 is SYDVKM. The CDR3 runs to 14 residues.

CDR3 sequence reads: CAIAPGQGAGANVLTF. In nucleotides, the CDR3 is TGTGCCATCGCGCCGGGACAGGGGGCTGGGGCCAACGTCCTGACTTTC. The chain carries TRBV6-6 and TRBJ2-6, with 11 positions matching TRBD1. The CDR3 consists of 16 residues. From germline, CDR1 is MNHNY and CDR2 SVGAGI (reference sequence). The ends lost 10 bases at V and 2 bases at J; junction bases unmatched: 7.

The rearrangement joins TRBV28 to TRBJ2-3; TRBD2 aligns across 10 bases. Losses at the gene ends were 2 bases for V and 2 bases for J; bases not matched to a gene: 13. The germline V gene encodes CDR1 MDHEN and CDR2 SYDVKM. The CDR3 length is 19 residues. CDR3 region: CASSLGLAGAVGATDTQYF. As DNA, the CDR3 is TGTGCCAGCAGTTTAGGGCTAGCGGGAGCCGTGGGAGCCACAGATACGCAGTATTTT.

The chain has TRBV6-6 and TRBJ2-3; 7 bases match TRBD1. Per germline, CDR1 MNHNY and CDR2 SVGAGI (reference sequence). Trimming cost V 6 bases and J 3 bases; bases outside gene matches: 9. The CDR3 extends over 15 amino acids. This CDR3 is CASSTQGISTDTQYF. The CDR3 region has the DNA TGTGCCAGCAGCACACAGGGGATATCGACAGATACGCAGTATTTT.

This sequence joins TRBV11-2 and TRBJ2-5; 8 nucleotides match TRBD1. The CDR3 contains 16 residues. Per germline, CDR1 SGHAT and CDR2 FQNNGV. J gave up 5 bases and V 4 bases, and 12 bases lay outside the gene matches. CDR3 DNA: TGTGCCAGCAGCTCACTCGGACAGGGCCGTATGGAGACCCAGTACTTC. Translated, it gives CASSSLGQGRMETQYF.

This chain's CDR3 is CASSQIGNANTEAFF. DNA for the CDR3: TGCGCCAGCAGCCAAATCGGGAATGCGAACACTGAAGCTTTCTTT. The genes are TRBV5-1 and TRBJ1-1; D is undetermined. Germline-derived CDR1 and CDR2 are SGHRS and YFSETQ. V was pared by 4 bases and J by 1 base, with 14 bases between. CDR3 length: 15 residues. Complete variable domain (other parts from reference TRBV5-1 and TRBJ1-1): KAGVTQTPRYLIKTRGQQVTLSCSPISGHRSVSWYQQTPGQGLQFLFEYFSETQRNKGNFPGRFSGRQFSNSRSEMNVSTLELGDSALYLCASSQIGNANTEAFFGQGTRLTVV.

V gene TRBV5-1 combines with J gene TRBJ2-2; 7 bases match TRBD1. V shed 4 bases, J shed 7 bases, and the junction held 7 bases outside the gene matches. CDR1 and CDR2 (germline): SGHRS, YFSETQ. The CDR3 has 14 amino acids. CDR3 bases: TGCGCCAGCAGCGCACAGGGGTTGGACGGGGAGCTGTTTTTT. Amino acid sequence: CASSAQGLDGELFF.

There are a few counts of this clone. CDR3 sequence (DNA): TGCAGCGTTGGATTCCCCGCGGGGTCCTACGAGCAGTACTTC. Its protein is CSVGFPAGSYEQYF. V usage is TRBV29-1 and J usage is TRBJ2-5, with D perhaps TRBD2 (6 bases). The J call may not be correct, given that the DNA end is closer to TRBJ2-7. The CDR3 totals 14 residues. Germline V gives CDR1 SQVTM, CDR2 ANQGSEA.

This clone was detected once. V gene TRBV30 combines with J gene TRBJ2-2; D remains unclear. Germline values: CDR1 GTSNPN, CDR2 SVGIG (reference sequence). V lost 0 bases and J lost 0, with 8 bases in between. CDR3 length equals 15 residues. The CDR3 reads CAWSVRTANTGELFF. CDR3 sequence (DNA): TGTGCCTGGAGTGTACGCACAGCGAACACCGGGGAGCTGTTTTTT.

In this sample, this clone turned up once. V gene TRBV6-5 combines with J gene TRBJ2-2; the D gene is possibly TRBD1 (6 bases). The germline V and J ends were trimmed by 6 bases and 5 bases, with 7 bases remaining between them. The CDR3 covers 12 residues. The germline V gene has CDR1 MNHEY and CDR2 SVGAGI. The DNA of the CDR3 is TGTGCCAGCAGAAGGGGGACCGGGGAGCTGTTTTTT. Translated: CASRRGTGELFF.

This rearrangement joins TRBV7-2 to TRBJ1-1, with 7 bases fitting TRBD1. Per the germline V gene, CDR1 is SGHTA and CDR2 is FQGNSA. V was pared by 5 bases and J by 3 bases, with 6 bases of the junction left unmatched. This CDR3 is built from 14 residues. CDR3 residues: CASSLTGLDTEAFF. The CDR3 bases are TGTGCCAGCAGCCTGACAGGGCTGGACACTGAAGCTTTCTTT.

The V gene is TRBV28, the J gene TRBJ1-4; TRBD1 aligns across 9 bases. The CDR3 has 13 residues. Germline-derived CDR1 and CDR2 are MDHEN and SYDVKM. V was clipped by 6 bases and J by 8 bases; unmatched bases: 4. The CDR3 coding sequence is TGTGCCAGCAGCACCACAGGGGGCGAAAAACTGTTTTTT. Protein product: CASSTTGGEKLFF.

The rearrangement joins TRBV13 to TRBJ2-5; TRBD1 agrees at 8 bases. The end of the DNA fits TRBJ2-7 better, so the J call may be wrong. Germline V gives CDR1 PRHDT, CDR2 FYEKMQ (reference sequence). The CDR3 is 14 amino acids. The CDR3 bases are TGTGCCAGCAGCTTAGCCGCGACAGGGGACGAGCAGTACTTC. Its protein is CASSLAATGDEQYF.

The J gene is TRBJ1-1, the V gene TRBV19; tentative D call: TRBD1 (6 bases). CDR1 LNHDA and CDR2 SQIVND come from the germline V gene (reference sequence). The ends were cut back, 5 bases at V and 1 base at J, with 17 bases in the middle. The CDR3 contains 16 residues. CDR3 protein: CASSPLGARENTEAFF. For the CDR3, the DNA is TGTGCCAGTAGTCCCCTGGGGGCTCGAGAGAACACTGAAGCTTTCTTT.